This T cell receptor beta chain comes out of a study of shared clonotypes between healthy human individuals. Study outcomes and limitations: Rarefaction showed sorted-subset sequencing was incomplete despite large depth. Among the subsets, naive ones generally showed larger estimated richness than memory ones.

CD45RO-negative, CCR7-selected cells formed the naive CD8 fraction, which excluded terminally differentiated effector memory CD45RA+ cells. There are a few counts of this clone. Its antigen is unknown. This CDR3 has 16 residues. The junction had 5 bases not matched to a gene; V was cut back by 2 bases and J by 6 bases. CDR1 and CDR2 from the germline V gene are LGHNT and FRNRAP. Sequencing used immunoSEQ multiplex PCR; TCRdb keeps in-frame clones, though not all of them. The sample has about 2.1 million clones, more than 85% seen once. Material: naive CD8+ T cells from PBMCs. This receptor was identified in a man in his late teens or twenties in good health. Some clones in this sample may be carry-over from other donors' samples. The chain has TRBV12-5 and TRBJ2-2; 11 bases map to TRBD2. The CDR3 reads CASGLTLAGGPGELFF. The DNA of the CDR3 is TGTGCTAGTGGTTTGACCCTAGCGGGAGGCCCCGGGGAGCTGTTTTTT.